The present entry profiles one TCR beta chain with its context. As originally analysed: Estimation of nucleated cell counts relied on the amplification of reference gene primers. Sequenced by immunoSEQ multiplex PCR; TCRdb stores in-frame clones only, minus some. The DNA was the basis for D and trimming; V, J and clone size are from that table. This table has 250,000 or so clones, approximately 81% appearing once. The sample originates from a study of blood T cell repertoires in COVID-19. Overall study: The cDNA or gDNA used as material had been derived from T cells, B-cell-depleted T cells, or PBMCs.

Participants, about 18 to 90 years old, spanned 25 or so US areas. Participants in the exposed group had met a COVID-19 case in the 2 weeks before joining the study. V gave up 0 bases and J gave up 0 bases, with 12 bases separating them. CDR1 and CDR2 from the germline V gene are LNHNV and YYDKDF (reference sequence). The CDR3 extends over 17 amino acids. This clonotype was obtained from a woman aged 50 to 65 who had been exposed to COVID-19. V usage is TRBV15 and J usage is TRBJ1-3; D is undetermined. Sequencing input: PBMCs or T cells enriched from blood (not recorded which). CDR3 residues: CATSRETPTVSGNTIYF. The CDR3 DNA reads TGTGCCACCAGCAGAGAGACTCCCACCGTCTCTGGAAACACCATATATTTT.